This T cell receptor beta chain was captured in a study of T cells after somatic rescue of genetic block. Germline V lookup: CDR1 SGHKS, CDR2 YYEKEE (reference sequence). The CDR3 contains 18 residues. V dropped 1 base and J dropped 3; count of bases not matched to a gene: 9. Here immunoSEQ multiplex PCR was the method, and the copy in TCRdb shows in-frame clones only, minus some. Here the sample spans 85,000 to 100,000 clones, about 87% being singletons. The sequencing input was peripheral blood mononuclear cells (PBMCs). The gene calls are TRBV5-5 and TRBJ2-4, with TRBD2 identical over 11 bases. This TCR was recovered from a woman under 30. CDR3 in amino acids: CASSLQVAGGPGKNIQYF. The CDR3 bases are TGTGCCAGCAGCTTGCAGGTAGCGGGAGGGCCAGGCAAAAACATTCAGTACTTC. The complete variable domain, with remaining parts taken from reference TRBV5-5 and TRBJ2-4, reads DAGVTQSPTHLIKTRGQQVTLRCSPISGHKSVSWYQQVLGQGPQFIFQYYEKEERGRGNFPDRFSARQFPNYSSELNVNALLLGDSALYLCASSLQVAGGPGKNIQYFGAGTRLSVL.